This is a list of T cell receptor beta chains from one sample in a study of shared T cell receptors in the human thymus. This table comes from immunoSEQ multiplex PCR, and its TCRdb copy is limited to in-frame clones, with some not included. The sample lists 500,000 to 550,000 clones; about 80% were seen once. These records were also assigned to another study, of human thymus T cells.

The sample consisted of thymocytes. The receptors were sampled from a boy less than two years old with a congenital heart defect. The CDR3 runs from the conserved cysteine through the conserved F or W. The order of the fields is V gene, clone size, D gene, J gene, CDR3 protein, CDR3 DNA. D genes are given only for firm matches. The size entry is marked missing in some rows and otherwise reads once, few, many or a size class.

V gene: TRBV6-1; clone size: once; D gene: TRBD2; J gene: TRBJ2-1; CDR3 protein: CASRASGSSYNEQFF; CDR3 DNA: TGTGCCAGCAGGGCAAGCGGGAGCTCCTACAATGAGCAGTTCTTC
V gene: TRBV6-1; clone size: NA; D gene: NA; J gene: TRBJ2-1; CDR3 protein: CAGRGFGNEQFF; CDR3 DNA: TGTGCCGGACGGGGATTTGGGAATGAGCAGTTCTTC
V gene: TRBV19; clone size: NA; D gene: TRBD1; J gene: TRBJ1-2; CDR3 protein: CASSSRQGAHEGGYTF; CDR3 DNA: TGTGCCAGTAGTTCCCGACAGGGGGCCCACGAGGGCGGCTACACCTTC
V gene: TRBV4-3; clone size: NA; D gene: TRBD2; J gene: TRBJ2-3; CDR3 protein: CASSQHRLAEATDTQYF; CDR3 DNA: TGCGCCAGCAGCCAGCATCGACTAGCGGAGGCCACAGATACGCAGTATTTT
V gene: TRBV25-1; clone size: NA; D gene: NA; J gene: TRBJ2-7; CDR3 protein: CASSEYIGAPSEQYF; CDR3 DNA: TGTGCCAGCAGTGAATACATAGGGGCCCCAAGTGAGCAGTACTTC
V gene: TRBV19; clone size: once; D gene: NA; J gene: TRBJ1-4; CDR3 protein: CASSILGRAPTNEKLFF; CDR3 DNA: TGTGCCAGTAGTATCCTGGGGCGCGCACCAACTAATGAAAAACTGTTTTTT
V gene: TRBV5-3; clone size: NA; D gene: NA; J gene: TRBJ2-1; CDR3 protein: CARSLLSCNEQFF; CDR3 DNA: TGTGCCAGAAGCTTGCTCTCTTGCAATGAGCAGTTCTTC
V gene: TRBV6-5; clone size: NA; D gene: NA; J gene: TRBJ1-1; CDR3 protein: CASSYLMGPGAEAFF; CDR3 DNA: TGTGCCAGCAGTTATCTCATGGGTCCGGGAGCTGAAGCTTTCTTT
V gene: TRBV4-1; clone size: NA; D gene: TRBD1; J gene: TRBJ1-4; CDR3 protein: CASSRGTGGLATNEKLFF; CDR3 DNA: TGCGCCAGCAGCCGGGGGACAGGGGGCCTTGCAACTAATGAAAAACTGTTTTTT
V gene: TRBV6-5; clone size: NA; D gene: TRBD2; J gene: TRBJ2-2; CDR3 protein: CASSYQGGRAGELFF; CDR3 DNA: TGTGCCAGCAGTTACCAGGGAGGGAGGGCTGGGGAGCTGTTTTTT
V gene: TRBV9; clone size: few; D gene: NA; J gene: TRBJ1-2; CDR3 protein: CASSIPPGGLGGYTF; CDR3 DNA: TGTGCCAGCAGTATCCCTCCCGGGGGGCTCGGTGGCTACACCTTC